Included here is one TCR beta chain sequence, with context. There is no known antigen for this receptor. Base qualities were left out, and no much larger clone turns up one base away. The sample comes from a study of T cell changes during pregnancy in multiple sclerosis (dated by TCRdb to about 2019). Broadly, across the study: Changes in the T cell repertoire over the course of pregnancy were examined in this study in women with multiple sclerosis.

The library was built by means of the immunoSEQ multiplex PCR assay. TCRdb limited this immuneACCESS table to in-frame rearrangements with V and J called. A share of clones is missing; checked studies link under half to unresolved V genes, and the rest is unexplained. The table for this sample lists approximately 87,000 clones; 80% to 95% of them were counted only once. Of the sample, around 0.5% is held by the ten largest clones. Sequences MNHNY (CDR1) and SVGAGI (CDR2) are obtained from the germline V gene (reference sequence). The CDR3 has 15 amino acids, counting the end cysteine and phenylalanine. CDR3 DNA is the only sequence kept; it has 45 bases, read in frame from the first base. V and J lose 5 bases and 4 bases, and a span of 15 bases separates them.

Sequencing used CD4+ T cells from peripheral blood mononuclear cells, obtained in the second trimester of pregnancy. The receptor was isolated from a female donor with multiple sclerosis, enrolled in a pregnancy study. The chain uses TRBV6-6 and TRBJ1-3, with the D gene uncertain. CDR3 sequence: CASSGQRVSGNTIYF. The sequenced DNA: TGTGCCAGCAGTGGCCAGCGGGTCTCAGGAAACACCATATATTTT.